This T cell receptor beta chain was sequenced during a study of cytomegalovirus exposure and HLA in healthy donors. The wider study: One earlier analysis, a look at roughly 170 million T cells, found about 110 million unique TCR beta sequences.

Germline V gene lookup returns CDR1 SGDLS and CDR2 YYNGEE. This CDR3 is 14 amino acids long. The V end lost 0 bases, the J end lost 2 bases, and 5 bases lay between the germline ends. PCR was performed using 60 Vbeta and 13 Jbeta primers. Clones were sequenced by immunoSEQ multiplex PCR, and TCRdb holds only the in-frame ones, with some missing. In the table there are under 150,000 clones, about 80% of which are singletons. Donors likely had unrecorded immune exposures despite being nominally healthy when sampled. Study outcomes and limitations: TCR beta sequences reportedly predicted the HLA-A and HLA-B alleles of most subjects accurately. A later analysis linked a missense DCLRE1C variant to TCR beta V- and J-gene trimming.

As to this clone: The antigen is unknown. Different DNA sequences within this sample yield the same CDR3.

The TCR originated in a man in his fifties or sixties in good health and CMV-seronegative. The genes are TRBV9 and TRBJ2-2; D is unresolved. The source material was PBMCs. The CDR3 nucleotides read TGTGCCAGCAGCGTAGACATTAACACCGGGGAGCTGTTTTTT. Protein sequence: CASSVDINTGELFF. Full variable domain (outside the CDR3, taken from reference TRBV9 and TRBJ2-2): DSGVTQTPKHLITATGQRVTLRCSPRSGDLSVYWYQQSLDQGLQFLIQYYNGEERAKGNILERFSAQQFPDLHSELNLSSLELGDSALYFCASSVDINTGELFFGEGSRLTVL.